Below, 10 T cell receptor beta chains from the same sample are listed, as sequenced in a study of T-cell memory formation after mild COVID-19. TCRdb used MiXCR to reprocess the 5' RACE reads, holding one entry per CDR3 protein. The sample has 250,000 or so distinct CDR3 sequences, over 9% seen once. Material: PBMCs or a T cell subset sorted from them (not recorded which). These receptors all come from a man aged 18 to 30 who had mild COVID-19 (a few samples of this study predate the infection). Cell type and time point are not known.

Ten or more counts support this clonotype. The chain recombines TRBV5-1 with TRBJ2-5; 8 nucleotides match TRBD1. After removal of 4 bases from V and 2 bases from J, the junction contained 7 bases not matched to a gene. The CDR3 totals 15 residues. Germline V CDR1 and CDR2: SGHRS, YFSETQ. CDR3 region: CASSLLGQEQETQYF. DNA for the CDR3: TGCGCCAGCAGCCTATTGGGACAGGAACAAGAGACCCAGTACTTC.

The gene calls are TRBV2 and TRBJ1-6; the D gene is possibly TRBD1 (5 bases). The CDR3 extends over 14 amino acids. CDR1 is SNHLY, CDR2 FYNNEI, per germline. V lost 4 bases to trimming and J lost 13 bases, with 17 bases between them. In DNA, the CDR3 is TGTGCCAGCAGTGCAGAGCGGGGCCAGCTCCCCCTCCACTTT. Its protein is CASSAERGQLPLHF.

The rearrangement links TRBV6-2 or TRBV6-3 to TRBJ2-1; D perhaps matches TRBD2 (5 bases). Germline CDR1 MNHEY, CDR2 SVGEGT. This CDR3 has 14 amino acids. Trimming pared 5 bases from V and 0 bases from J, leaving 8 bases between. The CDR3 sequence: CASSGGFSYNEQFF. As DNA, the CDR3 is TGTGCCAGCAGTGGCGGGTTCTCCTACAATGAGCAGTTCTTC.

This chain uses TRBV7-9 with TRBJ1-1, with D possibly TRBD1 on 6 matching bases. V lost 5 bases and J lost 4, with 23 bases in between. The CDR3 extends over 17 amino acids. Per the germline V gene, CDR1 is SEHNR and CDR2 is FQNEAQ (reference sequence). CDR3 region: CASSPRGFGGQGTEAFF. The CDR3 region has the DNA TGTGCCAGCAGCCCTAGGGGGTTCGGGGGGCAGGGCACTGAAGCTTTCTTT.

This chain uses TRBV7-9 with TRBJ1-1, with 7 bases aligning to TRBD1. V lost 4 bases, J lost 2 bases, and 7 bases stayed unmatched. This CDR3 comprises 15 residues. Germline values: CDR1 SEHNR, CDR2 FQNEAQ (reference sequence). As DNA, the CDR3 is TGTGCCAGCAGCTATGGGGGACAGATAAACACTGAAGCTTTCTTT. Translation: CASSYGGQINTEAFF.

This clonotype was observed at least ten times. A junction boundary mismatches the germline segment, possibly from a read error. The chain uses TRBV12-3 or TRBV12-4 and TRBJ2-1; D gene ambiguous. The CDR3 is 12 amino acids. The CDR3 DNA reads TGTGCCAGCAGCCCCCTATACAACGAGCAGTTCTTC. Translated: CASSPLYNEQFF.

V usage is TRBV5-5 and J usage is TRBJ1-6, with TRBD1 matching 8 bases. Looked up from germline, CDR1 is SGHKS and CDR2 is YYEKEE (reference sequence). This CDR3 contains 15 residues. V lost 2 bases and J lost 7; bases outside the gene matches: 5. For the CDR3, the DNA is TGTGCCAGCAGCTTCAGGGGGCGCGGAAATTCACCCCTCCACTTT. Encoded protein: CASSFRGRGNSPLHF.

This clonotype has a handful of counts. V and J are TRBV5-4 and TRBJ2-7, with D hard to call. The CDR3 contains 15 residues. The germline gives CDR1 SGHNT, CDR2 YYREEE (reference sequence). V was pared by 2 bases and J by 3 bases, with 15 bases between. CDR3 protein: CASSFVGFWCYEQYV. CDR3 bases: TGTGCCAGCAGCTTTGTGGGGTTTTGGTGCTACGAGCAGTACGTC.

V is TRBV7-6 and J is TRBJ2-1; D assignment may be TRBD1 or TRBD2 (6 bases each). From germline, CDR1 is SGHVS and CDR2 FNYEAQ. This CDR3 region has 17 residues. The ends were cut back, 7 bases at V and 4 bases at J, with 23 bases in the middle. The CDR3 spells CASTKLVSTGAYNEQFF. The CDR3 DNA reads as TGTGCCAGCACGAAACTCGTTAGCACGGGGGCTTACAATGAGCAGTTCTTC.

This clonotype came up many times. V is TRBV6-5 and J is TRBJ1-1; TRBD1 is a possible D gene (6 bases). There are 13 residues in the CDR3. The germline CDR1 and CDR2 sequences are MNHEY and SVGAGI. Trimming stripped 6 bases from V and 1 base from J, with 9 bases between. CDR3 nucleotides: TGTGCCAGCAGACAGGGACAGAACACTGAAGCTTTCTTT. Its translation: CASRQGQNTEAFF.